The clone carrying this T cell receptor (beta chain) appeared many times. Its matching antigen is unknown. These data are taken from a study of cytomegalovirus exposure and HLA in healthy donors. Study results and caveats: Specific recognition of CMV antigens was confirmed in vitro for three chains (all CMV-associated). Rare sequences made up most TCRs, while some public TCRs were found in many donors. TCR clusters originating in the first cohort tended to co-occur in the roughly 120 validation repertoires, according to a later analysis.

The CDR3 loop spans 16 amino acids. Germline CDR1 SGHAT, CDR2 FQNNGV. With 4 bases removed from V and 4 bases from J, the gap between germline ends came to 19 bases. This table comes from immunoSEQ multiplex PCR, and its TCRdb copy is limited to in-frame clones, with some not included. The repertoire holds about 330,000 clones, with approximately 90% as singletons. A roughly 120-subject validation cohort, separate from the roughly 700-subject first cohort, supplied the donors. The sequenced sample consisted of PBMCs. This clonotype was obtained from a woman aged 25 to 39 in good health and CMV-seropositive. This chain joins TRBV11-2 and TRBJ1-2; D might be TRBD1 (6 bases). This CDR3 is CASSYTARDTSYGYTF. In DNA form, the CDR3 reads TGTGCCAGCAGCTATACAGCGCGGGACACCTCCTATGGCTACACCTTC. The complete variable domain, with remaining parts taken from reference TRBV11-2 and TRBJ1-2, reads EAGVAQSPRYKIIEKRQSVAFWCNPISGHATLYWYQQILGQGPKLLIQFQNNGVVDDSQLPKDRFSAERLKGVDSTLKIQPAKLEDSAVYLCASSYTARDTSYGYTFGSGTRLTVV.